This T cell receptor beta chain originates from a study of cytomegalovirus exposure and HLA in healthy donors (dated by TCRdb to the late 2010s). Background for the entire study: According to an earlier analysis of 587 of the donors, about 190 million T cells yielded 100 million or so unique TCR beta sequences and about 300 Gb of sequence data. Roughly 320 gigabases of sequencing data and roughly 80 million unique TCR sequences made up an early release that covered approximately 700 HLA-typed donors. Among the roughly 390 genotyped donors, around 81% belonged to the genetic ancestry cluster associated with self-reported Caucasian donors. The study aimed to test whether signatures of past pathogen exposure could be identified by cataloging public T cell receptors. Using immunosequencing, the study profiled T cell repertoires from 666 subjects and related those repertoires to cytomegalovirus serostatus. A separate validation cohort of roughly 110 different subjects was used in addition to the roughly 700-subject first cohort. The study combined high-throughput TCR immunosequencing, statistical association of individual TCRs with disease status, and machine learning to predict cytomegalovirus infection status. A later analysis re-examined previously published TCR beta repertoires from about 670 donors and added high-resolution HLA genotyping to investigate patterns of TCR occurrence. The later analysis used no new phenotypic data to find candidate immune exposures, relying instead on TCR beta sequences and their occurrence across donors. An earlier analysis of approximately 640 of the donors applied high-throughput TCR beta sequencing to assess whether each TCR beta V gene segment acted as functional or pseudogenic. Donor age, sex, ethnicity and CMV serostatus were collected together with the repertoire data. Genome-wide SNP genotypes for about 55% of the 666 donors were used in a later genetic analysis, which treated that subset as a discovery cohort. All discovery cohort repertoires had been generated using a single sequencing platform. Class I and class II HLA loci were covered by the typing at four-digit resolution. The number of donors typed differed by locus, with roughly 620-640 for A, B, C, DRB1 and DQB1, approximately 500 for DQA1, approximately 570 for DPA1, and around 460 for DPB1. Five DR-DQ haplotypes were handled as single units for association and clustering, since linkage in the cohort was strong. On average, about 200,000 unique TCR beta nucleotide sequences were sequenced per donor among 398 genotyped donors of the cohort, with 15% to 20% of those sequences being non-productive. General study outcomes and caveats: Compared with equally common non-associated chains, HLA-associated TCR beta chains in a later analysis were more clonally expanded and had lower generation probabilities. Three of the identified cytomegalovirus-associated TCR beta chains were confirmed in vitro to be specific for cytomegalovirus antigens. Around 16 rarely observed V segments, including chromosome 9 orphons, were excluded from the earlier analysis of about 500 of the donors because counts were too low. An association between a missense DCLRE1C variant and V-gene and J-gene trimming of TCR beta chains was found in a later genetic analysis and replicated in an independent cohort. A later analysis associated about 16,000 TCR beta sequences with specific HLA alleles at a false discovery rate of 0.05. Correlated functional status among segregating V segments might be attributable to linkage disequilibrium, but an unknown experimental factor could not be ruled out. The only immune exposure information available for the cohort was CMV serostatus. A further reported finding was that TCR beta sequences accurately predicted the HLA-A and HLA-B alleles for most subjects in the first cohort. The 87-base-pair reads could not distinguish some IMGT-functional V segments, including TRBV6-2 and TRBV6-3, so those segments were excluded. A cluster of highly shared sequence variants was judged likely to represent a technical artifact of the sequencing pipeline. Because some donors lacked HLA typing at each locus, the association tests relied only on the typed subset. Presence/absence analyses assumed roughly uniform sequencing depth across donors, an assumption that may not hold. Only TCR beta chains were sequenced in this cohort, and the absence of alpha or paired-chain data limited detectable features. The study listed 164 TCR beta chains as associated with cytomegalovirus. Broadly in line with IMGT annotations, most TCR beta V segments showed up in productive rearrangements about 90% or about 30% of the time in an earlier analysis of about 500 of the donors. In a later analysis, TCR association rates were found to vary across HLA loci, with the most associated TCRs seen for DRB1 alleles and the fewest for HLA-C alleles. According to a later analysis, parvovirus B19, influenza, CMV and Epstein-Barr virus appeared linked to several top co-occurrence clusters. In a later genetic analysis, fewer N-insertions in productive TCRs were reported among donors in an Asian-associated ancestry cluster than the 666-donor mean. When HLA alleles, especially DR and DQ, strongly co-occurred, attributing TCR associations to individual alleles was difficult. The classifier was reported to diagnose cytomegalovirus status with high specificity and sensitivity in both the original and validation cohorts. The authors suggested that the approach could potentially be generalized to other disease states and immunological phenotypes. Most TCR sequences were seen in very few donors, while some public TCRs were found in many individuals. Most CMV-associated TCR beta chains appeared to be HLA-restricted in a later analysis, and the HLA associations seemed to be driven largely by CMV exposure.

Reading from cysteine to phenylalanine, the CDR3 counts 15 amino acids. Here the CDR3 DNA is all that survives: 45 bases in frame from base 1. As encoded in the germline V gene (reference sequence), CDR1 is MNHEY while CDR2 is SMNVEV. Trimmed from V: 6 bases; trimmed from J: 2 bases; junction bases lacking a gene match: 9. Receptor libraries were prepared by the immunoSEQ multiplex PCR assay. For the multiplex PCR, a mixture combining 60 forward primers for TCR Vbeta segments and 13 reverse primers for TCR Jbeta segments was used. The CDR3 region of rearranged TCR beta genes was amplified from genomic DNA with a multiplex PCR assay. On the Illumina HiSeq System, the amplified TCR beta libraries were sequenced as 87-base-pair reads. The original methods were these. In a later analysis, some 80 million unique TCR beta chains were counted across the 650 to 750 repertoires, and about 10 million of these chains were shared by at least two donors. A nearest-neighbor algorithm error-corrected the raw reads and collapsed the reads into unique sequences, merging closely related sequences to remove PCR and sequencing errors. Alignment of CDR3 sequences to IMGT reference sequences was used to assign V, D and J gene segments. For a sequence to be retained, at least a six-nucleotide match to both a V gene segment and a J gene segment was required. Rearrangements were classified as productive when the CDR3 lacked stop codons and remained in frame with V and J, and all other rearrangements were classified as non-productive. CDR3 was defined by IMGT convention, running from the second conserved V-encoded cysteine to the conserved J-encoded phenylalanine. In an earlier analysis of more than 550 of the donors, sequences lacking an unambiguous match to a single V gene segment were excluded. In an earlier analysis of a few hundred of the donors, a V segment was called functional when productive rearrangements were above 56.7%, and segregating when the standard deviation between donors exceeded 5%. A statistical classification framework was built to diagnose cytomegalovirus status from the catalog of TCR beta chain sequences. A later analysis assigned V and J genes by comparing TCR nucleotide sequences with IMGT/GENE-DB human TR gene sequences. The TCRdist pipeline was used in a later analysis to assign CDR3 sequences and most-parsimonious VDJ recombination scenarios. A later analysis defined each TCR beta chain by its CDR3 amino acid sequence plus V-gene family, and excluded reads lacking a unique V-gene family. As a way to deal with suspected cross-contamination and a sequencing artifact, a later analysis dropped nearly 600 nucleotide sequences that were highly shared and had low generation probability. For each public chain, a later analysis derived a clonal expansion index from normalized ranks of inferred template counts within each repertoire. In a later analysis, generation probabilities were computed using a VDJ recombination model fitted to out-of-frame rearrangements, and the results were checked against IGoR. Hypergeometric tests were used in a later analysis to score TCR-TCR, TCR-HLA and TCR-CMV co-occurrence, with a repertoire-size bias correction applied to the TCR pairs. A later analysis estimated false discovery rates by permuting HLA or CMV assignments 20 times. A later analysis grouped co-occurring TCRs with DBSCAN, adding TCRdist sequence similarity when clustering within HLA-allele-positive subsets. Repertoires with fewer than 30,000 or more than 120,000 public chains, plus five repertoires with anomalous nucleotide sharing, were excluded from co-occurrence clustering. TCRdb mirrors the immuneACCESS table, restricted to in-frame sequences. Some clones are absent from its copies; in checked studies, under half trace to an unresolved V gene, and the reason for the others is unknown. The V and J calls and the clone size are those of that table, but D and trimming were determined from the DNA. A total of tens of thousands of clones appear in this sample, 75% to 85% of them only once. 5% to 6.5% of the sample goes to the ten largest clones.

In total, approximately 690 healthy bone marrow donors made up the cohort. At the time of sampling, every cohort member was nominally healthy, though immune exposures that went unrecorded were likely present. The donor tested CMV seronegative and was one of the 352 seronegative cohort members. Each donor provided a peripheral blood sample, and peripheral blood mononuclear cells were used for TCR beta sequencing. Genomic DNA was extracted from the blood cell samples with the Qiagen DNeasy Blood Extraction Kit. Points on this clone: No antigen is known for it. Base quality data are lacking; no much larger clone is found one base away.

This clonotype originated in a male donor in good health and CMV-seronegative. Sample: PBMCs. The V and J segments used are TRBV27 and TRBJ1-2, with TRBD1 matching 7 junction bases. For the CDR3, the sequence is CASRRQGQFNYGYTF. The sequence in DNA is TGTGCCAGCAGGAGACAGGGACAGTTCAACTATGGCTACACCTTC.